This TCR beta chain was retrieved from a study of T cell repertoires in cytomegalovirus infection. The overall study: HLA-B-restricted CMV epitopes that are well studied, plus recently identified HLA-C-restricted ones, were used by the study. CMV infection plus the matching HLA type was flagged by public TCR beta signatures. General study points: HLA-C-restricted, CMV-specific TCR beta clonotypes were dominant ex vivo.

This CDR3 has 15 residues. In germline, CDR1 is MNHEY, CDR2 SMNVEV (reference sequence). V lost 5 bases, J lost 5 bases, and 16 bases lay in between. Comments on this clonotype: Antigen unknown.

Using its own MiXCR run on the reads, TCRdb lists one record per CDR3 protein. Of 650,000 to 900,000 distinct CDR3 sequences listed, about 29% are singletons. Sequences were derived from cultured CD8+ T cells from PBMCs, sampled from culture after CMV antigen stimulation. The chain has TRBV27 and TRBJ2-1; D is uncertain. The TCR originated in a human donor in good health (CMV status not recorded). Some clones in this sample may be carry-over from other donors' samples. The CDR3 loop is CASSPSGTEDNEQFF. CDR3 in DNA: TGTGCCAGCAGTCCGTCAGGAACGGAAGACAATGAGCAGTTCTTC.